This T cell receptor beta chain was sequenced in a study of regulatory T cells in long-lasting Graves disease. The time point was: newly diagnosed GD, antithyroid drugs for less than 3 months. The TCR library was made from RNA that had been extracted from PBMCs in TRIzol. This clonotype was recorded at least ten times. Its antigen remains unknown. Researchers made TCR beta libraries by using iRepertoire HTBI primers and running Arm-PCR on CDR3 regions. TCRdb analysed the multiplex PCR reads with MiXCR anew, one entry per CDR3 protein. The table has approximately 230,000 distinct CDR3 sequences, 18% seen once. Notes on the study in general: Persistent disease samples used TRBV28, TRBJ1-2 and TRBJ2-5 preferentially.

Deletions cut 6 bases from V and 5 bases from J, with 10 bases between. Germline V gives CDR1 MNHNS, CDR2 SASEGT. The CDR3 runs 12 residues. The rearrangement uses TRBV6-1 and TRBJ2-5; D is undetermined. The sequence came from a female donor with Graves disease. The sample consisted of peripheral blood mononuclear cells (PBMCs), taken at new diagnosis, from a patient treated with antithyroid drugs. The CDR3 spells CASRSISETQYF. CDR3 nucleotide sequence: TGTGCCAGCAGATCGATTTCGGAGACCCAGTACTTC.